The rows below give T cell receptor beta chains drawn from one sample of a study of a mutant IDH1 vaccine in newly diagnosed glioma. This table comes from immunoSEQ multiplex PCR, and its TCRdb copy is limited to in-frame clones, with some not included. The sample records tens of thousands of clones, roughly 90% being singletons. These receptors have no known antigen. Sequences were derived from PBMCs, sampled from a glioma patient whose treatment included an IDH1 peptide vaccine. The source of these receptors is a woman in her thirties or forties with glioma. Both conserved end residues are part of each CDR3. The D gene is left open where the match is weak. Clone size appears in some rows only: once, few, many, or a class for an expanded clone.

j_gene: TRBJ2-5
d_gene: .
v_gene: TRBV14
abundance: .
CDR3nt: TGTGCCAGCAGCCAAGTACGAGAGACCCAGTACTTC
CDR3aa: CASSQVRETQYF

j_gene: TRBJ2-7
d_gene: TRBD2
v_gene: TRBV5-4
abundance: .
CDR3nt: TGTGCCAGCAGCGGTTCTAGCGGGGCCTCCTACGAGCAGTACTTC
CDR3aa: CASSGSSGASYEQYF

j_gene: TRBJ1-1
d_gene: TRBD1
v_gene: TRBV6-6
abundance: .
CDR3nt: TGTGCCAGCAGTCTGACAGGGTTAGAAGCTTTCTTT
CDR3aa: CASSLTGLEAFF

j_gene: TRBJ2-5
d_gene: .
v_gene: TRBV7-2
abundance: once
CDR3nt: TGTGCCAGCAGCGACCAGGGAGATTCCCAAGAGACCCAGTACTTC
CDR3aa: CASSDQGDSQETQYF

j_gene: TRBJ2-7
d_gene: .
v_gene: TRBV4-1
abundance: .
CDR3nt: TGCGCCAGCAGCCAACAAATTTCCTACGAGCAGTACTTC
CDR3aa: CASSQQISYEQYF

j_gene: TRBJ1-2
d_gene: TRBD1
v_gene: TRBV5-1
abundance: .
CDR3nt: TGCGCCAGCAGCTTGGAAGGCAGGGGGCTAGTGGGCTACACCTTC
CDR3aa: CASSLEGRGLVGYTF

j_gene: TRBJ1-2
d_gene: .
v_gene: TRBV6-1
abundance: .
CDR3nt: TGTGCCAGCAGTGATGTCGACAGGAACTATGGCTACACCTTC
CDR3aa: CASSDVDRNYGYTF

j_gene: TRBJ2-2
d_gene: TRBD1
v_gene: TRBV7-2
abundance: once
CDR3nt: TGTGCCAGCAGCAGTCAGGGGGCCGGGGAGCTGTTTTTT
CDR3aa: CASSSQGAGELFF

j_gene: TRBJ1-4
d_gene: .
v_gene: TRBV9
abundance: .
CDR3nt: TGTGCCAGCAGCGGACCCGGGACCCGGGTAGAAAAACTGTTTTTT
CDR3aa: CASSGPGTRVEKLFF

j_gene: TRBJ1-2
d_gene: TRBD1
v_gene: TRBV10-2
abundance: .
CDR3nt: TGCGCCAGCAGCGGACAGGGGGCAGGAGGCTACACCTTC
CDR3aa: CASSGQGAGGYTF

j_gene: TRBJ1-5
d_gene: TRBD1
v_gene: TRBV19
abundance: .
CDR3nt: TGTGCCAGTAGTCCGCGGACAGGGTTCCAGCCCCAGCATTTT
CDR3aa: CASSPRTGFQPQHF

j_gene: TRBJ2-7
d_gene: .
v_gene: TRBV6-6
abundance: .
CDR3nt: TGTGCCAGCAGTGGCACAGGCTACGAGCAGTACTTC
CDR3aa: CASSGTGYEQYF

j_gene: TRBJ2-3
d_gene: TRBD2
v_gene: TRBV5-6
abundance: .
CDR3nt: TGTGCCAGCACCGCTTACTGGGGCACTAGCGGGGGGACCACAGATACGCAGTATTTT
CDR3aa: CASTAYWGTSGGTTDTQYF